Listed here are 18 T cell receptor beta chains from one sample, sequenced in a study of technical replicates of blood from four donors. TCRdb's table, derived via immunoSEQ multiplex PCR, lists solely in-frame clones and lacks some. The sample consists of more than 75,000 clones, approximately 95% of them appearing once. Input material: T cells isolated from PBMCs. Receptor source: a human donor in good health.

This clone has only one observation. This chain joins TRBV7-8 and TRBJ2-2; 7 nucleotides match TRBD1. The CDR3 consists of 16 residues. Germline values: CDR1 SGHVS, CDR2 FQNEAQ. V was clipped by 6 bases and J by 0 bases; unmatched bases: 7. The CDR3 nucleotides are TGTGCCAGCAGTCAGGGGACAGTCTCGAACACCGGGGAGCTGTTTTTT. Amino acids: CASSQGTVSNTGELFF.

The V gene is TRBV7-2, the J gene TRBJ2-7; 8 positions match TRBD2. Germline V gene data show CDR1 as SGHTA and CDR2 as FQGNSA. Trimming cost V 5 bases and J 5 bases; bases outside gene matches: 14. The CDR3 extends over 16 amino acids. Here the CDR3 DNA reads TGTGCCAGCAGCCGCGCGGGAGGATTGGAACACCACGAGCAGTACTTC. Protein: CASSRAGGLEHHEQYF.

The V and J genes are TRBV7-8 and TRBJ2-2; D may be TRBD1 (5 bases). The CDR3 loop spans 14 amino acids. In germline, CDR1 is SGHVS, CDR2 FQNEAQ. The V end lost 3 bases, the J end lost 3 bases, and 8 bases lay between the germline ends. The CDR3 reads CASSLLGDTGELFF. The CDR3 bases are TGTGCCAGCAGCTTGTTAGGGGACACCGGGGAGCTGTTTTTT.

V is TRBV11-2 and J is TRBJ1-2; tentatively, D is TRBD1 (5 bases). The CDR3 length is 17 residues. Germline CDR1 SGHAT, CDR2 FQNNGV. Between the trimmed V and J ends, which lost 2 bases and 2 bases, there was a span of 18 bases. CDR3 in DNA: TGTGCCAGCAGCTTAAACCAGGGTCGGTATCGGAACTATGGCTACACCTTC. Encoded protein: CASSLNQGRYRNYGYTF.

This clone has just one count. The CDR3 DNA reads as TGTGCCAGCAGCTTGGGGCAGGGGAGGAACACCGGGGAGCTGTTTTTT. This gives the protein CASSLGQGRNTGELFF. The V gene is TRBV5-6, the J gene TRBJ2-2; the D gene is possibly TRBD1 (6 bases). The CDR3 spans 16 residues. Germline values: CDR1 SGHDT, CDR2 YYEEEE. V lost 0 bases and J lost 1, with 10 bases in between. The variable domain in full, completed from reference TRBV5-6 and TRBJ2-2, reads DAGVTQSPTHLIKTRGQQVTLRCSPKSGHDTVSWYQQALGQGPQFIFQYYEEEERQRGNFPDRFSGHQFPNYSSELNVNALLLGDSALYLCASSLGQGRNTGELFFGEGSRLTVL.

The V gene is TRBV5-1, the J gene TRBJ2-3; the D is unclear. Germline assignment: CDR1 SGHRS and CDR2 YFSETQ. The CDR3 contains 12 residues. V was pared by 3 bases and J by 2 bases, with 4 bases between. The CDR3 DNA reads as TGCGCCAGCAGCTACTCCACAGATACGCAGTATTTT. Its protein is CASSYSTDTQYF.

This clone appeared a single time. V usage is TRBV5-1 and J usage is TRBJ2-2, with D perhaps matching TRBD1 (6 bases). Germline V gene sequence: CDR1 SGHRS, CDR2 YFSETQ. V lost 4 bases and J 7 bases, leaving 20 bases between the germline ends. The CDR3 totals 16 residues. CDR3 in amino acids: CASSRTAGAVNGELFF. DNA for the CDR3: TGCGCCAGCAGCCGAACCGCAGGGGCGGTTAACGGGGAGCTGTTTTTT. The variable domain in full, with the rest retrieved from reference TRBV5-1 and TRBJ2-2, is KAGVTQTPRYLIKTRGQQVTLSCSPISGHRSVSWYQQTPGQGLQFLFEYFSETQRNKGNFPGRFSGRQFSNSRSEMNVSTLELGDSALYLCASSRTAGAVNGELFFGEGSRLTVL.

This clone was picked up one time. The chain is built from TRBV7-9 and TRBJ2-1; possibly TRBD1 for D (6 bases). Per the germline V gene, CDR1 is SEHNR and CDR2 is FQNEAQ (reference sequence). V gave up 7 bases and J gave up 0 bases, with 19 bases separating them. This CDR3 spans 17 amino acids. CDR3 in amino acids: CASTLFYRVSSYNEQFF. The DNA of the CDR3 is TGTGCCAGCACCCTATTCTACAGGGTCAGCTCCTACAATGAGCAGTTCTTC.

This clone was detected only once. This chain connects TRBV19 to TRBJ1-2; D gene ambiguous. The germline CDR1 and CDR2 sequences are LNHDA and SQIVND (reference sequence). This CDR3 is built from 10 residues. With 9 bases removed from V and 7 bases from J, the gap between germline ends came to 9 bases. DNA for the CDR3: TGTGCCAGGCGTCCCATTGGCTACACCTTC. Its translation is CARRPIGYTF.

This clone was seen a single time. The chain carries TRBV2 and TRBJ2-7, with 7 bases that match TRBD2. Germline lookup yields CDR1 SNHLY and CDR2 FYNNEI. The CDR3 runs to 14 residues. Trimming removed 5 bases from V and 3 bases from J; junction bases left unmatched: 7. CDR3 bases: TGTGCCAGCAGTATAGGGACTACCGACTACGAGCAGTACTTC. The encoded protein is CASSIGTTDYEQYF.

The chain links TRBV27 to TRBJ1-1, with D unresolved. Germline values: CDR1 MNHEY, CDR2 SMNVEV (reference sequence). With 0 bases removed from V and 10 bases from J, the gap between germline ends came to 12 bases. CDR3 length equals 13 residues. CDR3 in amino acids: CASSLSPGIAAFF. The CDR3 DNA follows: TGTGCCAGCAGTTTATCTCCTGGTATAGCAGCTTTCTTT.

V usage is TRBV21-1 and J usage is TRBJ2-5; the D call of TRBD2 is as the table states it, not checked on the DNA. TRBV21-1 is reported as a pseudogene. The CDR3 spans 17 residues. The CDR3 region is CASSKATSGDQGETQYF. The CDR3 region has the DNA TGTGCCAGCAGCAAAGCGACTAGCGGAGATCAGGGGGAGACCCAGTACTTC.

J is TRBJ2-7 and V is TRBV18; 9 bases fit TRBD2. Germline CDR1 and CDR2: KGHSH and LQKENI. The CDR3 length is 14 residues. V shed 5 bases and J 3 bases; nucleotides not matched to a gene: 5. The CDR3 DNA is TGTGCCAGCTCAGATAGCGGGAGAAACTACGAGCAGTACTTC. Amino acid sequence: CASSDSGRNYEQYF.

V and J are TRBV27 and TRBJ1-2; unclear D gene. V lost 5 bases, J lost 2 bases, and 15 bases lay in between. This CDR3 is 15 amino acids long. Germline-derived CDR1 and CDR2 are MNHEY and SMNVEV (reference sequence). The CDR3 sequence is CASSPGKLANYGYTF. The CDR3 DNA reads TGTGCCAGCAGTCCGGGGAAGCTAGCCAACTATGGCTACACCTTC.

The J gene is TRBJ2-7, the V gene TRBV6-5; 8 nucleotides agree with TRBD1. The CDR3 extends over 15 amino acids. The germline V gene has CDR1 MNHEY and CDR2 SVGAGI. Germline trimming cut 6 bases from V and 3 bases from J; bases unmatched to any gene: 10. CDR3 in DNA: TGTGCCAGCAGGGTGGGACAGGCGGTAAACTACGAGCAGTACTTC. Protein: CASRVGQAVNYEQYF.

This clone has a single count. The genes are TRBV6-6 and TRBJ2-3; D possibly corresponds to TRBD2 (6 bases). Germline assignment: CDR1 MNHNY and CDR2 SVGAGI (reference sequence). The CDR3 is 15 amino acids. Trimming pared 0 bases from V and 1 base from J, leaving 8 bases between. CDR3 DNA sequence: TGTGCCAGCAGTTACTCAGTAGCGGGCACAGATACGCAGTATTTT. Amino acid sequence: CASSYSVAGTDTQYF.

The chain links TRBV12-5 to TRBJ1-1; D unclear. V gave up 1 base and J gave up 4 bases, with 7 bases separating them. Germline CDR1 reads LGHNT; CDR2 reads FRNRAP. The CDR3 runs 13 residues. CDR3: CASGLGVGTEAFF. The DNA of the CDR3 is TGTGCTAGTGGTTTGGGAGTCGGCACTGAAGCTTTCTTT.

This clone has only a few counts. The chain has TRBV27 and TRBJ1-1; 10 nucleotides line up with TRBD1. The V gene's germline CDR1 is MNHEY and CDR2 SMNVEV (reference sequence). Trimming at V came to 6 bases and at J to 5 bases, leaving 6 bases not matched to a gene. The CDR3 has 14 residues. The CDR3 spells CASSWDRGGTEAFF. CDR3 sequence (DNA): TGTGCCAGCAGCTGGGACAGGGGTGGGACTGAAGCTTTCTTT.